This entry is about one T cell receptor beta chain. What it binds is unknown. The data originate from a study of Ad26.COV2.S vaccination and SARS-CoV-2 variants. The wider study: Administration of Ad26.COV2.S was intramuscular, either once or twice 56 days apart.

Looked up from germline, CDR1 is LNHNV and CDR2 is YYDKDF (reference sequence). V lost 3 bases and J lost 7; bases outside the gene matches: 8. The CDR3 runs to 15 residues. Sequencing used immunoSEQ multiplex PCR; TCRdb keeps in-frame clones, though not all of them. The sample has 350,000 to 550,000 clones, about 91% seen once. Study-level points and caveats: Substantial post-vaccination breadth of spike-specific CD8+ and CD4+ T cell responses was reported.

Treatment noted: roughly 18 received Ad26.COV2.S at low or high dose, single or two shots; about 5 received placebo; per-sample allocation not given. Samples were taken on day 63 after the first vaccine or placebo injection. The shot given was an Ad26 vector that makes Wuhan-strain SARS-CoV-2 spike. The receptor was isolated from a person between 18 and 60 years old who received the Ad26.COV2.S COVID-19 vaccine or a placebo. This chain joins TRBV15 and TRBJ1-5; 8 bases are a match to TRBD1. The sample consisted of peripheral blood, taken in a trial of Ad26.COV2.S vaccine versus placebo. The CDR3 sequence is CATSRRDRLGQPQHF. The CDR3 coding sequence is TGTGCCACCAGCAGGCGGGACAGGTTAGGCCAGCCCCAGCATTTT. Full variable domain (missing parts from reference TRBV15 and TRBJ1-5): DAMVIQNPRYQVTQFGKPVTLSCSQTLNHNVMYWYQQKSSQAPKLLFHYYDKDFNNEADTPDNFQSRRPNTSFCFLDIRSPGLGDTAMYLCATSRRDRLGQPQHFGDGTRLSIL.